A selection of T cell receptor beta chains follows, all from one sample in a study of OX40 agonist ivuxolimab in advanced cancers. Sequencing was performed with immunoSEQ multiplex PCR; in TCRdb, only in-frame clones are kept and a portion is missing. The sample has 50,000 to 60,000 clones, 75% to 90% seen once. Source: CD4+ or CD8+ T cells sorted from blood, taken in a trial of the OX40 agonist ivuxolimab. The receptor set was obtained from an adult with an advanced solid tumor such as melanoma, head and neck, liver or kidney cancer. Each CDR3 is given with its conserved first and last residue. The D gene is left open where the match is weak. The size entry is marked missing in some rows and otherwise reads once, few, many or a size class.

D,J,V,size,CDR3,DNA
-,TRBJ1-1,TRBV18,few,CASSPRDGVNTEAFF,TGTGCCAGCTCACCTCGGGACGGAGTGAACACTGAAGCTTTCTTT
TRBD1,TRBJ2-5,TRBV30,-,CAWSQGQGLETQYF,TGTGCCTGGAGCCAGGGACAGGGGTTAGAGACCCAGTACTTC
-,TRBJ2-1,TRBV2,-,CASSEVPSSISYNEQFF,TGTGCCAGCAGTGAAGTGCCCTCTAGCATCTCCTACAATGAGCAGTTCTTC
-,TRBJ1-1,TRBV2,-,CASSERLGGRSEAFF,TGTGCCAGCAGTGAAAGGCTGGGGGGGCGATCAGAAGCTTTCTTT
-,TRBJ1-5,TRBV11-2,-,CASSLGRVGQPQHF,TGTGCCAGCAGCTTAGGGAGGGTTGGGCAGCCCCAGCATTTT
TRBD1,TRBJ2-1,TRBV7-9,-,CASSPQTGGLTLFF,TGTGCCAGCAGCCCCCAAACAGGGGGCTTGACTCTGTTCTTC
-,TRBJ1-5,TRBV7-2,-,CASSLGRHQPQHF,TGTGCCAGCAGCTTAGGTCGACATCAGCCCCAGCATTTT
-,TRBJ2-3,TRBV10-3,-,CAISESTSTDTQYF,TGTGCCATCAGTGAGTCGACTAGCACAGATACGCAGTATTTT
-,TRBJ1-5,TRBV15,-,CATSRVDYYSNQPQHF,TGTGCCACCAGCAGAGTGGATTATTATAGCAATCAGCCCCAGCATTTT
TRBD2,TRBJ2-7,TRBV11-3,-,CASSPRRLAGGNEQYF,TGTGCCAGCAGCCCCCGCCGCCTAGCGGGAGGCAACGAGCAGTACTTC
-,TRBJ1-2,TRBV7-3,once,CASSLTIGGRDYGYTF,TGTGCCAGCAGCTTAACTATCGGGGGAAGGGACTATGGCTACACCTTC
-,TRBJ1-2,TRBV7-8,-,CASSLVANYGYTF,TGTGCCAGCAGCTTAGTTGCTAACTATGGCTACACCTTC
-,TRBJ1-6,TRBV2,-,CASRARQPAQDF,TGTGCCAGCAGGGCGAGGCAGCCAGCTCAAGACTTT
-,TRBJ1-1,TRBV9,-,CASSVDRGGTEAFF,TGTGCCAGCAGCGTAGATCGGGGCGGGACTGAAGCTTTCTTT
-,TRBJ2-7,TRBV14,-,CASSQVLNEQYF,TGTGCCAGCAGCCAAGTGCTCAACGAGCAGTACTTC
-,TRBJ2-2,TRBV9,-,CASSPGGTNTGELFF,TGTGCCAGCAGCCCCGGCGGGACGAACACCGGGGAGCTGTTTTTT
TRBD1,TRBJ2-3,TRBV30,-,CAWRPGTGRTDTQYF,TGTGCCTGGAGGCCCGGGACAGGGAGGACAGATACGCAGTATTTT
TRBD1,TRBJ1-3,TRBV11-2,-,CASSLRLPGTAGRGNTIYF,TGTGCCAGCAGCTTACGGCTACCCGGGACAGCCGGGAGGGGAAACACCATATATTTT
-,TRBJ1-2,TRBV6-1,-,CASRYAGSSGYTF,TGTGCCAGCAGGTACGCGGGGAGCAGTGGCTACACCTTC
TRBD2,TRBJ2-7,TRBV10-3,-,CATKLASSYEQYF,TGTGCCACGAAACTAGCGAGCTCCTACGAGCAGTACTTC
-,TRBJ2-3,TRBV7-7,-,CASSLGRGDTQYF,TGTGCTAGCAGCTTAGGGAGGGGGGATACGCAGTATTTT
-,TRBJ1-1,TRBV10-1,-,CARWTALNTEAFF,TGCGCCAGATGGACAGCTCTGAACACTGAAGCTTTCTTT
-,TRBJ2-3,TRBV6-1,-,CASSEVPSTDTQYF,TGTGCCAGCAGTGAGGTCCCGAGCACAGATACGCAGTATTTT
-,TRBJ1-1,TRBV11-2,-,CASSLATEAFF,TGTGCCAGCAGCTTAGCCACTGAAGCTTTCTTT
-,TRBJ1-1,TRBV19,-,CASRRDVGPEAFF,TGTGCCAGCAGACGGGACGTCGGGCCTGAAGCTTTCTTT
-,TRBJ1-6,TRBV6-5,-,CASSPGTSTNSPLHF,TGTGCCAGCAGCCCCGGGACATCGACTAATTCACCCCTCCACTTT
-,TRBJ1-1,TRBV30,-,CAWSWREMNTEAFF,TGTGCCTGGAGTTGGCGGGAGATGAACACTGAAGCTTTCTTT
TRBD2,TRBJ2-4,TRBV19,-,CASSLQTGTSGKNIQYF,TGTGCCAGTAGCCTTCAGACTGGGACTAGCGGGAAAAACATTCAGTACTTC
-,TRBJ2-3,TRBV9,-,CASSLSSTDTQYF,TGTGCCAGCAGTTTATCTAGCACAGATACGCAGTATTTT
-,TRBJ2-1,TRBV7-8,-,CASSRPQTTDSGNEQFF,TGTGCCAGCAGCCGACCACAGACTACTGATTCGGGGAATGAGCAGTTCTTC
-,TRBJ1-5,TRBV7-9,-,CASSLEGAPNQPQHF,TGTGCCAGCAGCTTAGAGGGAGCGCCCAATCAGCCCCAGCATTTT
-,TRBJ2-3,TRBV10-2,-,CASSETPDTQYF,TGCGCCAGCAGTGAGACACCAGATACGCAGTATTTT
TRBD2,TRBJ2-1,TRBV4-2,-,CASSQPTPGLAGGYEQFF,TGTGCCAGCAGCCAACCCACCCCGGGACTAGCGGGAGGTTATGAGCAGTTCTTC
-,TRBJ2-1,TRBV9,-,CASSVAASYNEQFF,TGTGCCAGCAGCGTAGCGGCCTCCTACAATGAGCAGTTCTTC
TRBD1,TRBJ1-6,TRBV27,-,CASSLLGQGVGSPLHF,TGTGCCAGCAGTTTACTCGGGCAGGGGGTTGGTTCACCCCTCCACTTT
TRBD1,TRBJ1-1,TRBV10-3,-,CAISMGTALNTEAFF,TGTGCCATCAGTATGGGGACAGCCCTAAACACTGAAGCTTTCTTT
-,TRBJ2-3,TRBV11-3,-,CASSLGSWGEVTDTQYF,TGTGCCAGCAGCCTAGGGTCCTGGGGGGAGGTAACAGATACGCAGTATTTT